Below are 22 T cell receptor beta chains sequenced from a single sample in a study of T cell responses to AZD1222 COVID-19 vaccine. Using immunoSEQ multiplex PCR, the repertoire was profiled, and TCRdb retains in-frame clones only, with some absent. The sample has 140,000 or so clones, around 94% seen once. The source was peripheral blood, collected after recovery from COVID-19. The receptors come from an adult who had recovered from COVID-19.

V gene TRBV19 combines with J gene TRBJ1-1, with D perhaps matching TRBD1 (5 bases). The CDR3 is made up of 15 amino acids. Germline V gene lookup returns CDR1 LNHDA and CDR2 SQIVND (reference sequence). The germline V and J ends were trimmed by 7 bases and 5 bases, with 20 bases remaining between them. The CDR3 loop is CASNPGRVWKTEAFF. The CDR3 region has the DNA TGTGCCAGTAACCCGGGCAGGGTTTGGAAGACTGAAGCTTTCTTT.

The genes are TRBV5-8 and TRBJ1-1, with a possible D match to TRBD1 (6 bases). CDR3 length: 14 residues. Germline V CDR1 and CDR2: SGHTS, YDEGEE. V was pared by 4 bases and J by 4 bases, with 14 bases between. The CDR3 here is CASSPGDRSTEAFF. DNA of the CDR3: TGTGCCAGCAGCCCCGGTGACAGGAGCACTGAAGCTTTCTTT. Using reference TRBV5-8 and TRBJ1-1 for the parts outside the CDR3, the full variable domain is EAGVTQSPTHLIKTRGQQATLRCSPISGHTSVYWYQQALGLGLQFLLWYDEGEERNRGNFPPRFSGRQFPNYSSELNVNALELEDSALYLCASSPGDRSTEAFFGQGTRLTVV.

The chain couples TRBV2 to TRBJ1-4; possible D gene TRBD1, 5 bases. CDR3 length: 14 amino acids. Germline CDR1 reads SNHLY; CDR2 reads FYNNEI. Trimming shortened V by 8 bases and J by 5 bases, and 15 bases separated the two germline ends. In nucleotides, the CDR3 is TGTGCCAGCGGAAGACAGCTTCAAAATGAAAAACTGTTTTTT. As protein: CASGRQLQNEKLFF. The complete variable domain, with remaining parts taken from reference TRBV2 and TRBJ1-4, reads EPEVTQTPSHQVTQMGQEVILRCVPISNHLYFYWYRQILGQKVEFLVSFYNNEISEKSEIFDDQFSVERPDGSNFTLKIRSTKLEDSAMYFCASGRQLQNEKLFFGSGTQLSVL.

This clone was counted a single time. This chain joins TRBV15 and TRBJ2-1, with 11 bases identical to TRBD2. Germline-derived CDR1 and CDR2 are LNHNV and YYDKDF (reference sequence). Trimming took 1 base from V and 9 from J; bases not matched to a gene: 5. This CDR3 is built from 15 residues. The CDR3 bases are TGTGCCACCAGCAGAGGTCTAGCGGGAGGCATTGAGCAGTTCTTC. This gives the protein CATSRGLAGGIEQFF.

The chain has TRBV27 and TRBJ1-1, with 8 positions matching TRBD1. V shed 5 bases, J shed 5 bases, and the junction held 10 bases outside the gene matches. The CDR3 spans 15 residues. The germline gives CDR1 MNHEY, CDR2 SMNVEV (reference sequence). This CDR3 is CASSPPTGAKTEAFF. The CDR3 DNA follows: TGTGCCAGCAGTCCCCCGACAGGGGCGAAGACTGAAGCTTTCTTT.

This clone was seen once. The gene calls are TRBV13 and TRBJ2-1; D not certain. Germline V gene data show CDR1 as PRHDT and CDR2 as FYEKMQ (reference sequence). The CDR3 runs to 14 residues. Trimming shortened V by 5 bases and J by 8 bases, and 16 bases separated the two germline ends. The CDR3 protein is CASSARGPKDEQFF. CDR3 bases: TGTGCCAGCAGCGCCCGCGGTCCTAAGGATGAGCAGTTCTTC. Full variable domain (outside the CDR3, taken from reference TRBV13 and TRBJ2-1): AAGVIQSPRHLIKEKRETATLKCYPIPRHDTVYWYQQGPGQDPQFLISFYEKMQSDKGSIPDRFSAQQFSDYHSELNMSSLELGDSALYFCASSARGPKDEQFFGPGTRLTVL.

This clone was found once. The genes are TRBV27 and TRBJ2-5; 10 bases are shared with TRBD1. The V gene end was trimmed by 3 bases and the J gene end by 5 bases; junction bases not matched to a gene: 6. In germline, CDR1 is MNHEY, CDR2 SMNVEV (reference sequence). The CDR3 is 15 residues long. The CDR3 DNA is TGTGCCAGCAGTTTGGGACAGGGGATTCGGGAGACCCAGTACTTC. Its translation is CASSLGQGIRETQYF.

V and J are TRBV23-1 and TRBJ2-7, with unresolved D. TRBV23-1 is marked as an open reading frame, function uncertain. This CDR3 region has 16 residues. Trimming removed 7 bases from V and 3 bases from J, with 22 bases in between. In nucleotides, the CDR3 is TGCGCCAGCAACTCTCCTAGGCGGCAAGGGTACTACGAGCAGTACTTC. Amino acid sequence: CASNSPRRQGYYEQYF.

The rearrangement links TRBV9 to TRBJ1-6; no clear D. This CDR3 spans 14 amino acids. V was shortened by 2 bases and J by 5 bases, with 8 bases between the two germline ends. In germline, CDR1 is SGDLS, CDR2 YYNGEE. Here the CDR3 DNA reads TGTGCCAGCAGCGTGGGCGGGAATAATTCACCCCTCCACTTT. Translated: CASSVGGNNSPLHF.

This chain connects TRBV3-1 (or the pseudogene TRBV3-2) to TRBJ1-1, with D unresolved. Trimming cost V 7 bases and J 3 bases, with 9 bases left between them. In germline, CDR1 is LGHDT, CDR2 YNNKEL (reference sequence). This CDR3 contains 12 residues. The CDR3 is CASINRDTEAFF. CDR3 nucleotide sequence: TGTGCCAGCATTAATAGGGACACTGAAGCTTTCTTT.

The chain links TRBV18 to TRBJ1-1; D is ambiguous. Trimming cost V 1 base and J 7 bases, with 13 bases left between them. Germline-derived CDR1 and CDR2 are KGHSH and LQKENI. The CDR3 has 14 residues. The CDR3 reads CASSPQPSKIEAFF. CDR3 nucleotides: TGTGCCAGCTCACCACAGCCCTCTAAGATTGAAGCTTTCTTT.

This chain connects TRBV28 to TRBJ1-1, with 7 nucleotides matching TRBD1. The CDR3 has 15 amino acids. Unmatched junction bases numbered 11, after V lost 5 bases and J lost 5 bases. CDR1 MDHEN and CDR2 SYDVKM come from the germline V gene. The CDR3 spells CASSPQTGRRTEAFF. The DNA for the CDR3 is TGTGCCAGCAGTCCCCAGACAGGGAGGCGGACTGAAGCTTTCTTT.

V gene TRBV20-1 combines with J gene TRBJ2-5; D uncertain. CDR3 length: 14 amino acids. From germline, CDR1 is DFQATT and CDR2 SNEGSKA (reference sequence). Trimming removed 3 bases from V and 2 bases from J, with 13 bases in between. In DNA form, the CDR3 reads TGCAGTGCTAGTCTGGTTCCGGAACAAGAGACCCAGTACTTC. As protein: CSASLVPEQETQYF.

The J gene is TRBJ1-1, the V gene TRBV27; maybe TRBD1 (6 bases). CDR1 and CDR2 (germline): MNHEY, SMNVEV (reference sequence). V lost 2 bases to trimming and J lost 8 bases, with 18 bases between them. CDR3 length: 15 residues. CDR3: CASSLDIQGFREAFF. CDR3 nucleotide sequence: TGTGCCAGCAGTTTAGATATTCAGGGGTTCCGCGAAGCTTTCTTT.

The chain joins TRBV7-3 to TRBJ1-5; no reliable D call. Trimming took off 2 bases at V and 7 bases at J, with 9 bases between the two ends. The CDR3 is made up of 13 amino acids. Germline CDR1 SGHTA, CDR2 FQGTGA. The CDR3, as DNA: TGTGCCAGCAGCTTAGGACCCCCCCAGCCCCAGCATTTT. This gives the protein CASSLGPPQPQHF.

The chain is built from TRBV27 and TRBJ1-2; TRBD1 matches at 8 bases. Per the germline V gene, CDR1 is MNHEY and CDR2 is SMNVEV (reference sequence). CDR3 length: 16 residues. Trimming removed 4 bases from V and 2 bases from J; junction bases left unmatched: 9. The CDR3 loop is CASSSTGTGLNYGYTF. The DNA for the CDR3 is TGTGCCAGCAGTTCTACCGGGACAGGATTAAACTATGGCTACACCTTC.

The chain recombines TRBV10-1 with TRBJ2-7; TRBD1 matches 10 bases. Germline V gives CDR1 WNHNN, CDR2 SYGVQD (reference sequence). CDR3 size: 14 residues. The J segment lost 6 bases and the V segment lost 3 bases, leaving 5 bases of the junction unmatched. The DNA of the CDR3 is TGCGCCAGCAGTGAAAAGGACAGGGGGGGCGAGCAGTACTTC. Its protein is CASSEKDRGGEQYF.

The V call is TRBV7-6, the J call TRBJ2-7; 8 nucleotides line up with TRBD2. CDR1 and CDR2 (germline): SGHVS, FNYEAQ. The CDR3 contains 16 residues. After removal of 4 bases from V and 0 bases from J, the junction contained 8 bases not matched to a gene. CDR3 region: CASSSGLTSGSYEQYF. For the CDR3, the DNA is TGTGCCAGCAGCTCAGGCCTAACTAGCGGCTCCTACGAGCAGTACTTC.

This clone appeared once. V usage is TRBV5-1 and J usage is TRBJ2-5, with a possible D match to TRBD1 (5 bases). The germline gives CDR1 SGHRS, CDR2 YFSETQ. The CDR3 extends over 16 amino acids. V gave up 0 bases and J gave up 2 bases, with 14 bases separating them. The CDR3 sequence: CASSLAPAGSQETQYF. CDR3 DNA sequence: TGCGCCAGCAGCTTGGCCCCGGCAGGGTCTCAAGAGACCCAGTACTTC.

The chain is built from TRBV5-1 and TRBJ2-3; 7 nucleotides agree with TRBD2. The V and J ends lost 7 bases and 5 bases, in that order; junction bases with no gene match: 16. This CDR3 is built from 16 residues. The germline gives CDR1 SGHRS, CDR2 YFSETQ. CDR3 residues: CASSWGRAGEEDTQYF. CDR3 DNA sequence: TGCGCCAGCTCTTGGGGTCGCGCGGGAGAGGAAGATACGCAGTATTTT.

J is TRBJ2-2 and V is TRBV7-8, with 9 bases fitting TRBD1. The CDR3 is 14 residues long. The junction had 4 bases not matched to a gene; V was cut back by 5 bases and J by 6 bases. CDR1 SGHVS and CDR2 FQNEAQ come from the germline V gene. CDR3 in amino acids: CASSRDRGAGELFF. The CDR3 DNA is TGTGCCAGCAGCCGAGACAGGGGGGCCGGGGAGCTGTTTTTT.

The chain has TRBV9 and TRBJ1-2; a weak D match, TRBD1 (5 bases). The CDR3 runs to 13 residues. Germline V CDR1 and CDR2: SGDLS, YYNGEE. V was trimmed by 5 bases and J by 7 bases, leaving 15 bases between them. CDR3 region: CASSGRVTTGYTF. Written as DNA, the CDR3 is TGTGCCAGCAGTGGCAGGGTGACAACTGGCTACACCTTC. The variable domain in full, with the rest retrieved from reference TRBV9 and TRBJ1-2, is DSGVTQTPKHLITATGQRVTLRCSPRSGDLSVYWYQQSLDQGLQFLIQYYNGEERAKGNILERFSAQQFPDLHSELNLSSLELGDSALYFCASSGRVTTGYTFGSGTRLTVV.